A selection of T cell receptor beta chains follows, all from one sample in a study of T cell repertoires in cytomegalovirus infection. TCRdb used MiXCR to reprocess the reads, holding one entry per CDR3 protein. The sample holds some 77,000 distinct CDR3 sequences; about 4% are singletons and the top ten take roughly 4.4%. Sequencing was done on a sample of PBMCs. The source is a human donor in good health (CMV status not recorded). Some clones in this sample may be carry-over from other donors' samples. Both conserved end residues are part of each CDR3. The D gene is left open where the match is weak. Size is stated as how often the clone was seen (once, few, many) or a class if it is expanded.

D gene: -
V gene: TRBV7-2
J gene: TRBJ2-1
clone size: many
CDR3 DNA: TGTGCCAGCAGCCAATCACGGGGGAATGAGCAGTTCTTC
CDR3 protein: CASSQSRGNEQFF

D gene: -
V gene: TRBV7-2
J gene: TRBJ1-5
clone size: many
CDR3 DNA: TGTGCCAGCAGCCCTTGGGGGGGGGCCAATCAGCCCCAGCATTTT
CDR3 protein: CASSPWGGANQPQHF

D gene: -
V gene: TRBV28
J gene: TRBJ1-5
clone size: many
CDR3 DNA: TGTGCCAGCAGTTTATTGGGGGCTAAAAGTCAGCCCCAGCATTTT
CDR3 protein: CASSLLGAKSQPQHF

D gene: -
V gene: TRBV20-1
J gene: TRBJ2-2
clone size: many
CDR3 DNA: TGCAGTGCTAGAGATGCTCAGGGGTCCGCCTCGAACACCGGGGAGCTGTTTTTT
CDR3 protein: CSARDAQGSASNTGELFF

D gene: -
V gene: TRBV6-5
J gene: TRBJ2-2
clone size: many
CDR3 DNA: TGTGCCAGCAGTTACTCCTTCACAGGGATGAACACCGGGGAGCTGTTTTTT
CDR3 protein: CASSYSFTGMNTGELFF

D gene: TRBD1
V gene: TRBV5-5
J gene: TRBJ2-1
clone size: many
CDR3 DNA: TGTGTCAGCAGGGAAGGACAGGGTGCCTACAATGAGCAGTTCTTC
CDR3 protein: CVSREGQGAYNEQFF

D gene: -
V gene: TRBV6-2/TRBV6-3
J gene: TRBJ1-1
clone size: many
CDR3 DNA: TGTGCCAGCAGTTACGTGGGGTTGGAGTACCTTGAAGCTTTCTTT
CDR3 protein: CASSYVGLEYLEAFF

D gene: -
V gene: TRBV6-2/TRBV6-3
J gene: TRBJ2-3
clone size: many
CDR3 DNA: TGTGCCAGCAACGCGGGACAGTACTATTCAGATACGCAGTATTTT
CDR3 protein: CASNAGQYYSDTQYF

D gene: -
V gene: TRBV6-1
J gene: TRBJ1-2
clone size: many
CDR3 DNA: TGTGCCAGCAGCCCCCGCAGGGTTGGGGATGGCTACACCTTC
CDR3 protein: CASSPRRVGDGYTF

D gene: TRBD2
V gene: TRBV28
J gene: TRBJ2-1
clone size: many
CDR3 DNA: TGTGCCAGCAGTTACGGGACTACTAATGAGCAGTTCTTC
CDR3 protein: CASSYGTTNEQFF